This is a list of T cell receptor beta chains from one sample in a study of vaccination effects on CD4 cells after COVID-19. Sequencing was performed with immunoSEQ multiplex PCR; in TCRdb, only in-frame clones are kept and a portion is missing. The profile shows 35,000 to 50,000 clones, around 77% of them singletons. No antigen is known for these receptors. The source was CD4+ T cells from PBMCs cultured with HCoV-NL63 spike peptides, collected before COVID-19 vaccination. All receptors come from a human donor who received a COVID-19 vaccine. Both conserved end residues are part of each CDR3. A D gene is named only where the DNA matches it firmly. Rows give clone size only sometimes, using once, few, many, or a class for an expanded clone.

clone size	V gene	CDR3 length	J gene	D gene	CDR3 protein	CDR3 DNA
-	TRBV14	17	TRBJ1-4	TRBD1	CASSQAWGQATNEKLFF	TGTGCCAGCAGCCAAGCCTGGGGACAGGCAACTAATGAAAAACTGTTTTTT
few	TRBV20-1	11	TRBJ1-6	-	CSAVLDSPLHF	TGCAGTGCCGTGTTAGATTCACCCCTCCACTTT
-	TRBV5-1	15	TRBJ2-1	TRBD2	CASSLEGSGGFKQFF	TGCGCCAGCAGCTTGGAAGGTAGCGGGGGGTTCAAGCAGTTCTTC
-	TRBV10-2	16	TRBJ2-3	TRBD2	CASSETLAGGLDTQYF	TGCGCCAGCAGTGAGACCCTAGCGGGGGGACTTGATACGCAGTATTTT
-	TRBV7-2	13	TRBJ2-1	-	CASSSTTTGEQFF	TGTGCCAGCAGCTCAACTACCACAGGTGAGCAGTTCTTC
-	TRBV6-5	13	TRBJ1-1	-	CATRRDGNPKAFF	TGTGCCACCCGAAGAGACGGAAACCCTAAAGCTTTCTTT
-	TRBV24-1	13	TRBJ1-1	-	CATNSRHSPEAFF	TGTGCCACCAATTCCAGACATTCCCCTGAAGCTTTCTTT
-	TRBV2	15	TRBJ1-4	-	CASSERRGINEKLFF	TGTGCCAGCAGTGAACGTCGGGGGATTAATGAAAAACTGTTTTTT
few	TRBV11-2	14	TRBJ1-3	-	CASSDSQGRNTIYF	TGTGCCAGCAGCGACTCACAGGGTAGAAACACCATATATTTT
-	TRBV9	18	TRBJ1-2	TRBD1	CASSATTGQGGSNFGYTF	TGTGCCAGCAGCGCCACCACGGGACAGGGAGGATCTAACTTTGGCTACACCTTC
-	TRBV19	15	TRBJ1-2	TRBD1	CASSRPGQLNYGYTF	TGTGCCAGTAGTAGGCCGGGACAGCTTAACTATGGCTACACCTTC
few	TRBV4-1	15	TRBJ2-5	TRBD1	CASSHTGTAQETQYF	TGCGCCAGCAGCCATACCGGGACAGCCCAAGAGACCCAGTACTTC
-	TRBV5-6	15	TRBJ2-5	-	CASSLFWTPKETQYF	TGTGCCAGCAGCTTGTTCTGGACTCCTAAAGAGACCCAGTACTTC
-	TRBV7-3	13	TRBJ2-1	TRBD1	CASSHGQGGEQFF	TGTGCCAGCAGCCACGGACAGGGAGGTGAGCAGTTCTTC
-	TRBV14	15	TRBJ2-3	-	CASSPFSSGTDTQYF	TGTGCCAGCAGCCCCTTTTCTTCGGGCACAGATACGCAGTATTTT
-	TRBV4-1	16	TRBJ2-2	TRBD2	CASSRAGGGNTGELFF	TGCGCCAGCAGCCGGGCCGGGGGGGGAAACACCGGGGAGCTGTTTTTT
-	TRBV3-1/TRBV3-2	15	TRBJ1-1	-	CASSQDKNWDTEAFF	TGTGCCAGCAGCCAAGATAAGAATTGGGACACTGAAGCTTTCTTT
-	TRBV10-3	14	TRBJ1-1	-	CAISDLTVNTEAFF	TGTGCCATCAGTGACCTGACAGTAAACACTGAAGCTTTCTTT
-	TRBV19	19	TRBJ2-1	-	CASSIRLTTPGRPYNEQFF	TGTGCCAGTAGTATACGGTTAACTACACCGGGACGGCCCTACAATGAGCAGTTCTTC
-	TRBV28	13	TRBJ1-1	TRBD1	CASSSYRGAEAFF	TGTGCCAGCAGTTCTTACAGGGGGGCTGAAGCTTTCTTT
-	TRBV4-1	12	TRBJ2-3	-	CASSRARDTQYF	TGCGCCAGCTCACGGGCCAGAGATACGCAGTATTTT
-	TRBV9	17	TRBJ2-1	TRBD2	CASSVVASGGHYNEQFF	TGTGCCAGCAGCGTAGTGGCTAGCGGGGGCCACTACAATGAGCAGTTCTTC
-	TRBV5-1	14	TRBJ2-3	-	CASSLAQSTDTQYF	TGCGCCAGCAGCTTGGCCCAAAGCACAGATACGCAGTATTTT
-	TRBV2	16	TRBJ2-3	-	CASSDVSGYSTDTQYF	TGTGCCAGCAGTGATGTTTCGGGGTACAGCACAGATACGCAGTATTTT
few	TRBV7-9	12	TRBJ2-3	-	CASSLRTDTQYF	TGTGCCAGCAGCTTGCGCACAGATACGCAGTATTTT
-	TRBV2	16	TRBJ1-3	TRBD1	CASRGTGTRSGNTIYF	TGTGCCAGCAGGGGGACAGGGACACGCTCTGGAAACACCATATATTTT
-	TRBV11-2	14	TRBJ1-2	-	CASSLDLTLAGYTF	TGTGCCAGCAGCTTAGACTTAACATTAGCTGGCTACACCTTC
once	TRBV29-1	13	TRBJ2-1	TRBD1	CSVYGTGGNEQFF	TGCAGCGTTTACGGGACAGGGGGCAATGAGCAGTTCTTC
-	TRBV6-6	14	TRBJ1-4	TRBD1	CASRRQGLNEKLFF	TGTGCCAGCAGGCGACAGGGTCTAAATGAAAAACTGTTTTTT
-	TRBV6-2/TRBV6-3	14	TRBJ2-3	-	CASSYSLAMDTQYF	TGTGCCAGCAGTTACTCCCTAGCAATGGATACGCAGTATTTT
few	TRBV27	14	TRBJ1-5	-	CASSLRGGNQPQHF	TGTGCCAGCAGTTTAAGGGGGGGCAATCAGCCCCAGCATTTT
-	TRBV7-3	16	TRBJ1-6	TRBD1	CASSPHGTGGNSPLHF	TGTGCCAGCAGCCCACACGGGACAGGTGGTAATTCACCCCTCCACTTT
-	TRBV7-2	15	TRBJ2-2	TRBD2	CASSPPSGGAGELFF	TGTGCCAGCAGCCCCCCTAGCGGGGGGGCCGGGGAGCTGTTTTTT
-	TRBV12-5	16	TRBJ2-4	-	CASGLGGQGAKNIQYF	TGTGCTAGTGGTTTGGGGGGGCAAGGAGCCAAAAACATTCAGTACTTC
-	TRBV6-1	12	TRBJ1-1	-	CASSEGEGQAFF	TGTGCCAGCAGCGAAGGGGAGGGGCAAGCTTTCTTT
few	TRBV6-1	16	TRBJ1-5	TRBD1	CASSAPTGVGNQPQHF	TGTGCCAGCAGTGCCCCAACAGGGGTGGGGAATCAGCCCCAGCATTTT
-	TRBV5-1	15	TRBJ2-1	TRBD1	CASSVSGQDYNEQFF	TGCGCCAGCAGCGTATCGGGACAGGACTACAATGAGCAGTTCTTC
-	TRBV10-2	13	TRBJ1-3	-	CASSGISGNTIYF	TGCGCCAGCTCAGGGATCTCTGGAAACACCATATATTTT
-	TRBV10-3	13	TRBJ1-2	-	CAISDSWIYGYTF	TGTGCCATCAGTGATTCCTGGATCTATGGCTACACCTTC
-	TRBV11-3	17	TRBJ2-6	-	CASSLGDLLAGANVLTF	TGTGCCAGCAGCCTCGGGGACCTCCTTGCAGGGGCCAACGTCCTGACTTTC
-	TRBV5-1	14	TRBJ1-1	-	CASSLEQGRTEAFF	TGCGCCAGCAGCTTGGAGCAGGGTAGGACTGAAGCTTTCTTT
few	TRBV19	15	TRBJ1-1	-	CASKEHTPLNTEAFF	TGTGCCAGTAAGGAGCATACCCCCTTAAACACTGAAGCTTTCTTT
few	TRBV12-3/TRBV12-4	12	TRBJ1-1	-	CASSPGYTEAFF	TGTGCCAGCAGCCCGGGCTACACTGAAGCTTTCTTT
-	TRBV6-5	15	TRBJ2-3	-	CASSYGWSSTDTQYF	TGTGCCAGCAGTTACGGGTGGTCCAGCACAGATACGCAGTATTTT
few	TRBV15	13	TRBJ1-4	-	CATSRGEGRKLFF	TGTGCCACCAGCAGAGGAGAAGGGAGAAAACTGTTTTTT
-	TRBV5-6	16	TRBJ1-6	-	CASSLLGSSYNSPLHF	TGTGCCAGCAGCTTGTTGGGGAGCTCCTATAATTCACCCCTCCACTTT
-	TRBV5-8	16	TRBJ2-3	-	CASPDQPGSSTDTQYF	TGTGCCAGTCCCGACCAGCCGGGTTCCTCAACAGATACGCAGTATTTT
-	TRBV5-1	16	TRBJ1-6	-	CASSLGGSSYNSPLHF	TGCGCCAGCAGCTTGGGCGGTAGCTCCTATAATTCACCCCTCCACTTT
once	TRBV12-3/TRBV12-4	12	TRBJ1-2	-	CASSPDSYGYTF	TGTGCCAGCAGCCCAGACAGCTATGGCTACACCTTC
-	TRBV12-5	14	TRBJ1-6	-	CASGSGYNISPLHF	TGTGCTAGTGGCTCCGGCTATAATATTTCACCCCTCCACTTT